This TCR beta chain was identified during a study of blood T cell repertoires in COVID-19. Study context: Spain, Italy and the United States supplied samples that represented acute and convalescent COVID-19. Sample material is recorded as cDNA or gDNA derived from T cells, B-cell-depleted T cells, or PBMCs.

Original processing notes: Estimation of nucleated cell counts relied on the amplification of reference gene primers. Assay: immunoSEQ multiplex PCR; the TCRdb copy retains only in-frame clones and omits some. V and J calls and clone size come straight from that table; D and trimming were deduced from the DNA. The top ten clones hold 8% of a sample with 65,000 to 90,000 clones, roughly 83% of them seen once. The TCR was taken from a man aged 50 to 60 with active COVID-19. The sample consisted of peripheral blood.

CDR3 amino acids: CASSLSLADPYNEQFF. In DNA form, the CDR3 reads TGTGCCAGCAGTTTAAGTCTGGCTGATCCCTACAATGAGCAGTTCTTC. V is TRBV27 and J is TRBJ2-1; D remains ambiguous. The CDR3 is made up of 16 amino acids. Between the trimmed V and J ends, which lost 2 bases and 2 bases, there was a span of 13 bases. CDR1 and CDR2 (germline): MNHEY, SMNVEV (reference sequence).